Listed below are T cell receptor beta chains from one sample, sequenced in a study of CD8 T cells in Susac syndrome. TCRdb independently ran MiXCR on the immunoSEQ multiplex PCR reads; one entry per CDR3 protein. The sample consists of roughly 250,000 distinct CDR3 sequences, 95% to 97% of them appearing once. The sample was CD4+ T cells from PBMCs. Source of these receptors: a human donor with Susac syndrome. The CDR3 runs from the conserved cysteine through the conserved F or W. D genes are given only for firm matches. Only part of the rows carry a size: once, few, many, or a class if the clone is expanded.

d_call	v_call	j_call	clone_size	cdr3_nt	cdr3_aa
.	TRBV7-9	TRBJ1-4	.	TGTGCCAGCAGCTCCCTAGGAGCAACTAATGAAAAACTGTTTTTT	CASSSLGATNEKLFF
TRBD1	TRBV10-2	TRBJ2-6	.	TGCGCCAGCAGTACAGGGGGCTCTGGGGCCAACGTCCTGACTTTC	CASSTGGSGANVLTF
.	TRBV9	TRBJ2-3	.	TGTGCCAGCAGCGTAGTACGCGCAGATACGCAGTATTTT	CASSVVRADTQYF
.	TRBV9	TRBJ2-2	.	TGTGCCAGCAGCCCTCGTGTGGGGGGAGACACCGGGGAGCTGTTTTTT	CASSPRVGGDTGELFF
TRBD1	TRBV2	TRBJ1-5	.	TGTGCCAGCTCCCCGGGACAGGTCCCTCAGCCCCAGCATTTT	CASSPGQVPQPQHF
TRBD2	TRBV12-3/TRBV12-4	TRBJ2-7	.	TGTGCCAGCAGTTTAAGAGCGGGGGCCTCCTACGAGCAGTACTTC	CASSLRAGASYEQYF
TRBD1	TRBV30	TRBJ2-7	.	TGTGCCTGGGGAACAGGGGGCGGCGAGCAGTACTTC	CAWGTGGGEQYF
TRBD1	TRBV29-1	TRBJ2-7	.	TGCAGCGTTGAATGGGGGCACAGGGGGCAGGGGTACGAGCAGTACTTC	CSVEWGHRGQGYEQYF
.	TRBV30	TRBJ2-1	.	TGTGCCTGGAGTGCCTCGGGTAGGGGTGAGCAGTTCTTC	CAWSASGRGEQFF
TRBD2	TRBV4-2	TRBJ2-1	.	TGTGCCAGCAGCCAAGAGGGACTACTCAATGAGCAGTTCTTC	CASSQEGLLNEQFF
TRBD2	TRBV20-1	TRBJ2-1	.	TGCAGTGCTCGTCAACGGCCGGGACTAGCTTACAATGAGCAGTTCTTC	CSARQRPGLAYNEQFF
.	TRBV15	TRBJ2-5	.	TGTGCCACCGGACATCCACCGTCGGAGACCCAGTACTTC	CATGHPPSETQYF
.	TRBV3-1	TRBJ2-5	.	TGTGCCAGCAGCCAACGAAAGATGGGCAGGCCATCCGGGGAGACCCAGTACTTC	CASSQRKMGRPSGETQYF
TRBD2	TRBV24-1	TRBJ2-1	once	TGTGCCACCAGTGATTCGGGACTAGCGGGACAGTACAATGAGCAGTTCTTC	CATSDSGLAGQYNEQFF
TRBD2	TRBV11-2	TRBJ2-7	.	TGTGCCAGCAGCCCACCGGGACTAGCGTCATCAATCGAGCAGTACTTC	CASSPPGLASSIEQYF
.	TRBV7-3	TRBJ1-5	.	TGTGCCAGCCTACCCGGGACTTATAGCAATCAGCCCCAGCATTTT	CASLPGTYSNQPQHF
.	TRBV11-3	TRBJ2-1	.	TGTGCCAGCGGAAAGCGGAACACTTGGAGCTCCTACAATGAGCAGTTCTTC	CASGKRNTWSSYNEQFF
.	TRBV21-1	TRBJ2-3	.	TGTGCCAGCAGCAGACCGGGACAAACCCCGACGCAGTATTTT	CASSRPGQTPTQYF
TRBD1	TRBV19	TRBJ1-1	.	TGTGCCAGTAGTACACAGGGGCCGAACACTGAAGCTTTCTTT	CASSTQGPNTEAFF
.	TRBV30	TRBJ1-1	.	TGTGCCTGGAGTGTAAAAAGAGGGTTGGACACTGAAGCTTTCTTT	CAWSVKRGLDTEAFF
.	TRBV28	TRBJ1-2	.	TGTGCCAGCAGTTTGGAGGGCCCTTTAGGCTACACCTTC	CASSLEGPLGYTF
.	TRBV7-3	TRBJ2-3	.	TGTGCCAGCAGCTTTGACGGCCGAAGCACAGATACGCAGTATTTT	CASSFDGRSTDTQYF
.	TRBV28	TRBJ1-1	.	TGTGCCAGCAGCCTCACTAGAACACCGGGACGGCGAATGAACACTGAAGCTTTCTTT	CASSLTRTPGRRMNTEAFF
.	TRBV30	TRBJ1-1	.	TGTGCCTGGAGTGTTGAACAGGGCACTGAAGCTTTCTTT	CAWSVEQGTEAFF